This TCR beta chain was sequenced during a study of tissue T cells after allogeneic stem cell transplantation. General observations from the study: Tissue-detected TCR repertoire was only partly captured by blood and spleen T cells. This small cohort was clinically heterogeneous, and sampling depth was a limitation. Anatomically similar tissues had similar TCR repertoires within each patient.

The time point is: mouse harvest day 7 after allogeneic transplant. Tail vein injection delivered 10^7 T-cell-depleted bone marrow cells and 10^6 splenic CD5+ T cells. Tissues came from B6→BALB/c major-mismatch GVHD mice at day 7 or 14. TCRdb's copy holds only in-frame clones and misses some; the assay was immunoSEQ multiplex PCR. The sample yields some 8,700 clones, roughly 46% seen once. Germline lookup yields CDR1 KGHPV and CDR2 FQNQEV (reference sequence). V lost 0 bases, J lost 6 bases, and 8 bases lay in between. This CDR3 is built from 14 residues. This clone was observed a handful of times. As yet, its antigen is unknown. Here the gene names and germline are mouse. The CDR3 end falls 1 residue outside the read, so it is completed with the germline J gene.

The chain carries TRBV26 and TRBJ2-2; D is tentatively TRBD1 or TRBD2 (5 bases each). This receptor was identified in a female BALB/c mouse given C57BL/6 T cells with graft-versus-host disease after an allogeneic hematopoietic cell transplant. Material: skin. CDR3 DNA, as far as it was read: TGTGCCAGCAGTCTGTCAATGGGGCCCGGGCAGCTCTAC. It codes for CASSLSMGPGQLY. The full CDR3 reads CASSLSMGPGQLYF. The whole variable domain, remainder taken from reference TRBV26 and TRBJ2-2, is NSKVIQTPRYLVKGQGQKAKMRCIPEKGHPVVFWYQQNKNNEFKFLINFQNQEVLQQIDMTEKRFSAECPSNSPCSLEIQSSEAGDSALYLCASSLSMGPGQLYFGEGSKLTVL.